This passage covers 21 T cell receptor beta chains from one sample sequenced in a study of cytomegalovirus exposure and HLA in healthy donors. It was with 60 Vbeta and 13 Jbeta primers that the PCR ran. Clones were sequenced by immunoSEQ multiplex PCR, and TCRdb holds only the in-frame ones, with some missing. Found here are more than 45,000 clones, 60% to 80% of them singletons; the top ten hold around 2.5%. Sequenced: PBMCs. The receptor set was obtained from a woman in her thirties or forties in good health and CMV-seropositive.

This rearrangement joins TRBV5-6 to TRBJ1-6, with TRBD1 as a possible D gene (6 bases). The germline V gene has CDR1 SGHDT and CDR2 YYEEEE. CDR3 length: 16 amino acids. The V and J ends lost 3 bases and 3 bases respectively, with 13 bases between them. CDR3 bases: TGTGCCAGCAGCTCTTCCGGACAGCTCTATAATTCACCCCTCCACTTT. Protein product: CASSSSGQLYNSPLHF.

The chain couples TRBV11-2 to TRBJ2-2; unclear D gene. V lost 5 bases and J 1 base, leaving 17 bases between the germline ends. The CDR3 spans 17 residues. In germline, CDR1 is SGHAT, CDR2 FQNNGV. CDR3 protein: CASSPFRWAENTGELFF. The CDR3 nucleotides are TGTGCCAGCAGCCCATTTCGATGGGCCGAGAACACCGGGGAGCTGTTTTTT. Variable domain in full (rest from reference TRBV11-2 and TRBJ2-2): EAGVAQSPRYKIIEKRQSVAFWCNPISGHATLYWYQQILGQGPKLLIQFQNNGVVDDSQLPKDRFSAERLKGVDSTLKIQPAKLEDSAVYLCASSPFRWAENTGELFFGEGSRLTVL.

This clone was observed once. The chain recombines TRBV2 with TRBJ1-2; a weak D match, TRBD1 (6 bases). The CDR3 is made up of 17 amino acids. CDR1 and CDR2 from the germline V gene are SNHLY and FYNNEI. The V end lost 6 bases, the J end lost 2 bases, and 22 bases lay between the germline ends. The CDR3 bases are TGTGCCAGCAGAGAATGGCCTAGGGGGGGCTCGAACTATGGCTACACCTTC. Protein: CASREWPRGGSNYGYTF. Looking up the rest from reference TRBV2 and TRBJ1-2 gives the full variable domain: EPEVTQTPSHQVTQMGQEVILRCVPISNHLYFYWYRQILGQKVEFLVSFYNNEISEKSEIFDDQFSVERPDGSNFTLKIRSTKLEDSAMYFCASREWPRGGSNYGYTFGSGTRLTVV.

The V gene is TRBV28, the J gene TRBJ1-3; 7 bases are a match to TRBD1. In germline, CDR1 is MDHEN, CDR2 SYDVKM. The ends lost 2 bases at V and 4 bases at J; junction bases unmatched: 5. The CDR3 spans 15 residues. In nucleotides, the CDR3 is TGTGCCAGCAGTTTAGGCAGGGGGTTAGGAAACACCATATATTTT. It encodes CASSLGRGLGNTIYF.

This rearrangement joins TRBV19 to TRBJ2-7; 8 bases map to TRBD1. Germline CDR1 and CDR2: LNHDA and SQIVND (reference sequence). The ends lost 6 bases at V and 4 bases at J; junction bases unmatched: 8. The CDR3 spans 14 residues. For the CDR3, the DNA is TGTGCCAGTAGCGGATCGACAGGGGAGTACGAGCAGTACTTC. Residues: CASSGSTGEYEQYF.

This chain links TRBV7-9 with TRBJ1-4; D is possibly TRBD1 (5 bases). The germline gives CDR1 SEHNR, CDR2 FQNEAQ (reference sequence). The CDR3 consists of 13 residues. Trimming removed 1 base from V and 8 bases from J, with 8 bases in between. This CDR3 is CASSLVGGEKLFF. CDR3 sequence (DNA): TGTGCCAGCAGCTTAGTCGGGGGAGAAAAACTGTTTTTT.

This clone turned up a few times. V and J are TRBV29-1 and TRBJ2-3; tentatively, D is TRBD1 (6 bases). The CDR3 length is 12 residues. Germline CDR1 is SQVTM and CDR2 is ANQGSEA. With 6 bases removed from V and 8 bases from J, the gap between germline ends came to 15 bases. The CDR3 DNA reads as TGCAGCGTGGGGGCAGCTTCTGGTACGCAGTATTTT. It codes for CSVGAASGTQYF.

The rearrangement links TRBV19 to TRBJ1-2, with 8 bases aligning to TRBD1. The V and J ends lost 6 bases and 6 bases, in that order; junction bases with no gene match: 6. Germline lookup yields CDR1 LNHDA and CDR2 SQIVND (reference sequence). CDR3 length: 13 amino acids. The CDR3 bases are TGTGCCAGTAGCCCGACAGGGGCGGATGGCTACACCTTC. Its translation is CASSPTGADGYTF.

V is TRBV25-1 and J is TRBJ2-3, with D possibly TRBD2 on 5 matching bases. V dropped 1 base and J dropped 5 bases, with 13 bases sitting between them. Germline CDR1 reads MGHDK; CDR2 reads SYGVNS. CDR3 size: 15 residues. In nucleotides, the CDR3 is TGTGCCAGCAGTGAATGGTTGGCCAGCGGAGATACGCAGTATTTT. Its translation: CASSEWLASGDTQYF.

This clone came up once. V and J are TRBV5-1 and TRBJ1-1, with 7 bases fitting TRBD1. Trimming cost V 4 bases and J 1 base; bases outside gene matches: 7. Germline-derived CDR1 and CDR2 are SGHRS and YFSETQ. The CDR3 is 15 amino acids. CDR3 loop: CASSTGQRWNTEAFF. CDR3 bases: TGCGCCAGCAGCACGGGACAGCGATGGAACACTGAAGCTTTCTTT.

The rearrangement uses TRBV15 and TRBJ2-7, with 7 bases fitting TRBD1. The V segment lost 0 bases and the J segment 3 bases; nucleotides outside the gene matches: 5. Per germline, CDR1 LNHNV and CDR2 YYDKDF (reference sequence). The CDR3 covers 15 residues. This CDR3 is CATSRERGQSYEQYF. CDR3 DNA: TGTGCCACCAGCAGAGAAAGGGGACAGAGCTACGAGCAGTACTTC.

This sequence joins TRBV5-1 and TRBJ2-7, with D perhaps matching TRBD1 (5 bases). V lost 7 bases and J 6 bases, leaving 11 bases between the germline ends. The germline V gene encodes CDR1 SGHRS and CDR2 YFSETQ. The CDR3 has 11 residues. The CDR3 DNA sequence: TGCGCCAGCGATACAGGAGCCGAGCAGTACTTC. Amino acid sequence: CASDTGAEQYF.

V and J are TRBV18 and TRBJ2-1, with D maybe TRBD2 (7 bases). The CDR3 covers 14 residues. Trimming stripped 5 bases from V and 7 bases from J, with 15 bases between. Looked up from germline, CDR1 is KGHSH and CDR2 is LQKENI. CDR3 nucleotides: TGTGCCAGCTCATACAACAGGGAGGGGAATGAGCAGTTCTTC. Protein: CASSYNREGNEQFF.

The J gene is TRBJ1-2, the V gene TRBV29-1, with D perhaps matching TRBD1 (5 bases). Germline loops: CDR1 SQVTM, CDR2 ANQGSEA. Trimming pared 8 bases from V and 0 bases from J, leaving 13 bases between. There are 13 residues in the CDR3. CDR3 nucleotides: TGCAGCTCCGTAGGGGAACCTAACTATGGCTACACCTTC. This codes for CSSVGEPNYGYTF.

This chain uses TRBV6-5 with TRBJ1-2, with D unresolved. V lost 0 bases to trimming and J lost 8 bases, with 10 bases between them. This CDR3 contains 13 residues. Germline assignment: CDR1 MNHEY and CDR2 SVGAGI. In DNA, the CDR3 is TGTGCCAGCAGTTACTCGACCGGGTTGGGCTACACCTTC. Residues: CASSYSTGLGYTF.

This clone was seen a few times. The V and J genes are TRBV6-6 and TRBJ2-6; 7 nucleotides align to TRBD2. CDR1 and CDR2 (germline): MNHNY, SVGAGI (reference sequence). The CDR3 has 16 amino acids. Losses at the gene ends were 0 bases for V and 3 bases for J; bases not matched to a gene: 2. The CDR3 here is CASSYSGGNGANVLTF. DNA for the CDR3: TGTGCCAGCAGTTACTCGGGAGGGAATGGGGCCAACGTCCTGACTTTC.

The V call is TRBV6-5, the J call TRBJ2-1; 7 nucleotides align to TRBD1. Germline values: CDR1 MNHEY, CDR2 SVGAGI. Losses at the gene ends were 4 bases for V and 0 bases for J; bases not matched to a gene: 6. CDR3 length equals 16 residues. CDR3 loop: CASSLGQLSSYNEQFF. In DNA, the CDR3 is TGTGCCAGCAGTTTGGGACAGTTGAGCTCCTACAATGAGCAGTTCTTC.

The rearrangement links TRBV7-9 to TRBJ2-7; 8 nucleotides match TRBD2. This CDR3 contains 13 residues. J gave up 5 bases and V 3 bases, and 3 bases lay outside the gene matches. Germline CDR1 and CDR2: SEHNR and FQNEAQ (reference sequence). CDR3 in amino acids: CASSFPGGNEQYV. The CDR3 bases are TGTGCCAGCAGCTTCCCGGGAGGGAACGAGCAGTACGTC.

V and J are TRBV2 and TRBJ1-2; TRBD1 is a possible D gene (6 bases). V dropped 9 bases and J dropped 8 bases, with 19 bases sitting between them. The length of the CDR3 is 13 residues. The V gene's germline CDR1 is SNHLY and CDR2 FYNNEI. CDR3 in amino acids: CARTIPSRGGYTF. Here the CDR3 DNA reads TGTGCCAGAACGATCCCATCCAGGGGAGGCTACACCTTC.

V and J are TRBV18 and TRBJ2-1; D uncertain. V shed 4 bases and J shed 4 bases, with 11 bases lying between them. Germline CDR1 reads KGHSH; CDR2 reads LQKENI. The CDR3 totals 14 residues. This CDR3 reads CASSLGQVYNEQFF. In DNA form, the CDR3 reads TGTGCCAGCTCACTTGGCCAGGTTTACAATGAGCAGTTCTTC.

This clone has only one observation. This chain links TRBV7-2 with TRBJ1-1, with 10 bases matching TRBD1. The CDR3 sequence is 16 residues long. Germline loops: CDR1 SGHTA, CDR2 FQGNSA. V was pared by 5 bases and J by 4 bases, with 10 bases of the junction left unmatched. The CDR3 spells CASSPSSGTGVTEAFF. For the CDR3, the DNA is TGTGCCAGCAGCCCTTCTAGCGGGACAGGGGTCACTGAAGCTTTCTTT. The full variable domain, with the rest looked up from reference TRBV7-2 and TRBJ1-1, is GAGVSQSPSNKVTEKGKDVELRCDPISGHTALYWYRQSLGQGLEFLIYFQGNSAPDKSGLPSDRFSAERTGGSVSTLTIQRTQQEDSAVYLCASSPSSGTGVTEAFFGQGTRLTVV.